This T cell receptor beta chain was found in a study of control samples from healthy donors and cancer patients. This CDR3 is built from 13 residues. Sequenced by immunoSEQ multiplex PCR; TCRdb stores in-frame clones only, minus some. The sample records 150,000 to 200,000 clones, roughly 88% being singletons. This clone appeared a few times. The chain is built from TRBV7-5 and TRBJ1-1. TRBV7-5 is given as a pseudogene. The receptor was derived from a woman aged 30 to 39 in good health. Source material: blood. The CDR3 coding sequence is TGTGCCAGAAGCCGGACGGTGAACACTGAAGCTTTCTTT. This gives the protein CARSRTVNTEAFF.